The subject of this entry is one TCR beta chain. With V trimmed by 7 bases and J by 8 bases, 4 bases remained unmatched. Per germline, CDR1 LNHDA and CDR2 SQIVND (reference sequence). The CDR3 spans 13 residues. The sample comes from a study of blood T cell repertoires in COVID-19. In the study overall: Some COVID-19 samples were acute and others convalescent; all came from the United States, Italy and Spain. Nucleic acid was either cDNA or gDNA, and it came from T cells, B-cell-depleted T cells, or PBMCs.

Authors' analysis steps: For nucleated cells, counts were estimated from reference gene primer amplification. TCRdb keeps only in-frame clones here, not all; method: immunoSEQ multiplex PCR. The V and J calls and the clone size are those of that table, but D and trimming were determined from the DNA. The sample yields 90,000 to 100,000 clones, just over 90% seen once. The origin of this receptor is a man aged 45-60 years with acute or convalescent COVID-19. The rearrangement uses TRBV19 and TRBJ1-4; 10 positions agree with TRBD1. Sequenced sample: peripheral blood. In DNA, the CDR3 is TGTGCCAGTACGGGACAGGGGTACGAAAAACTGTTTTTT. Protein: CASTGQGYEKLFF.